A single sample is the source of the 8 T cell receptor beta chains below, sequenced in a study of blood T cell repertoires in COVID-19. Libraries were prepared by immunoSEQ multiplex PCR; TCRdb keeps only in-frame clonotypes and omits some of them. The sample yields about 220,000 clones, about nine tenths seen once. The sample comprised PBMCs or T cells enriched from blood (not recorded which). The source of these receptors is a woman aged 40 to 55 with acute COVID-19.

The chain carries TRBV7-8 and TRBJ1-2; 9 nucleotides align to TRBD1. Germline CDR1 and CDR2: SGHVS and FQNEAQ. V lost 5 bases, J lost 8 bases, and 9 bases stayed unmatched. This CDR3 has 14 amino acids. CDR3 loop: CASSPTGGAVGYTF. The DNA of the CDR3 is TGTGCCAGCAGCCCGACAGGGGGTGCGGTCGGCTACACCTTC.

This chain uses TRBV19 with TRBJ1-5, with TRBD1 as a possible D gene (6 bases). V lost 9 bases and J lost 5, with 17 bases in between. The CDR3 is 14 amino acids. Germline V lookup: CDR1 LNHDA, CDR2 SQIVND (reference sequence). CDR3 residues: CASRGSGGHQPQHF. The CDR3 DNA follows: TGTGCCAGCAGAGGATCGGGGGGGCATCAGCCCCAGCATTTT.

This clone was detected once. The chain carries TRBV27 and TRBJ1-5, with D uncertain. Germline V gene sequence: CDR1 MNHEY, CDR2 SMNVEV (reference sequence). V lost 3 bases, J lost 1 base, and 4 bases lay in between. There are 13 residues in the CDR3. DNA for the CDR3: TGTGCCAGCAGTTTGCTAAGCAATCAGCCCCAGCATTTT. The encoded protein is CASSLLSNQPQHF.

The CDR3 DNA reads as TGTGCCAGTAGTACCCCACCCTACTCCACCTATGGCTACACCTTC. Protein: CASSTPPYSTYGYTF. V is TRBV19 and J is TRBJ1-2; D uncertain. The CDR3 consists of 15 residues. Germline V gives CDR1 LNHDA, CDR2 SQIVND (reference sequence). The ends were cut back, 4 bases at V and 4 bases at J, with 16 bases in the middle.

The chain combines TRBV2 with TRBJ1-1, with D tentatively TRBD1 (6 bases). The germline V and J ends were trimmed by 8 bases and 1 base, with 8 bases remaining between them. Germline V gives CDR1 SNHLY, CDR2 FYNNEI. The length of the CDR3 is 12 residues. The CDR3 is CASQTGNTEAFF. DNA for the CDR3: TGTGCCAGCCAGACAGGGAACACTGAAGCTTTCTTT.

The chain couples TRBV9 to TRBJ2-2; 9 nucleotides match TRBD1. The CDR3 has 16 residues. Germline CDR1 is SGDLS and CDR2 is YYNGEE. V lost 4 bases to trimming and J lost 7 bases; unmatched junction nucleotides: 11. CDR3 residues: CASSPQQGAGSGELFF. The CDR3 coding sequence is TGTGCCAGCAGCCCACAACAGGGGGCAGGAAGCGGGGAGCTGTTTTTT. Drawing the rest from reference TRBV9 and TRBJ2-2, the complete variable domain is DSGVTQTPKHLITATGQRVTLRCSPRSGDLSVYWYQQSLDQGLQFLIQYYNGEERAKGNILERFSAQQFPDLHSELNLSSLELGDSALYFCASSPQQGAGSGELFFGEGSRLTVL.

The chain recombines TRBV5-3 with TRBJ1-2; no clear D. TRBV5-3 is flagged as an ORF with uncertain function. V was cut by 2 bases and J by 7 bases, with 12 bases left in between. The CDR3 consists of 13 residues. The CDR3 DNA reads as TGTGCCAGAAGCTTCATCGATGCGGGTGGCTACACCTTC. Encoded protein: CARSFIDAGGYTF.

The J gene is TRBJ1-6, the V gene TRBV9; 7 bases line up with TRBD1. CDR3 length: 16 amino acids. V lost 0 bases, J lost 2 bases, and 2 bases stayed unmatched. The germline V gene encodes CDR1 SGDLS and CDR2 YYNGEE. CDR3 nucleotides: TGTGCCAGCAGCGTAGCTGACAGGGCCTATAATTCACCCCTCCACTTT. Its protein product is CASSVADRAYNSPLHF.